These 20 T cell receptor beta chains came from one sample sequenced in a study of siplizumab effects on memory and regulatory T cells. TCRdb's table, derived via immunoSEQ multiplex PCR, lists solely in-frame clones and lacks some. This sample has fewer than 11,000 clones, with under 55% found just once. These receptors have no known antigen. Kept together in coculture, the mixed lymphocyte reaction cells spent five to six days at 37°C. The specimen was CFSE-low (dividing) CD8+ T cells sorted from an allogeneic mixed lymphocyte reaction. The origin of the receptors is a human donor in good health; the cells came from an allogeneic mixed lymphocyte reaction.

This clone was picked up a small number of times. V gene TRBV6-5 combines with J gene TRBJ2-7; 10 positions agree with TRBD1. The V and J ends lost 4 bases and 2 bases, in that order; junction bases with no gene match: 5. Per germline, CDR1 MNHEY and CDR2 SVGAGI. This CDR3 is 15 amino acids long. The CDR3: CASSWTGGEPYEQYF. The CDR3 DNA sequence: TGTGCCAGCAGTTGGACAGGGGGAGAACCCTACGAGCAGTACTTC.

The chain links TRBV6-1 to TRBJ2-7; a weak D match, TRBD2 (5 bases). Trimming cost V 2 bases and J 4 bases, with 12 bases left between them. The CDR3 loop spans 14 amino acids. Germline loops: CDR1 MNHNS, CDR2 SASEGT. CDR3 protein: CASSESPTIYEQYF. CDR3 in DNA: TGTGCCAGCAGTGAATCCCCGACTATTTACGAGCAGTACTTC.

The V and J genes are TRBV7-5 and TRBJ2-5. TRBV7-5 is an annotated pseudogene. The CDR3 is 12 residues long. The CDR3 loop reads CASSLVGETQYF. CDR3 nucleotides: TGTGCCAGCAGCCTGGTTGGTGAGACCCAGTACTTC.

This clone was seen more than once but under ten times. The chain carries TRBV7-3 and TRBJ2-1; maybe TRBD2 (6 bases). CDR1 is SGHTA, CDR2 FQGTGA, per germline. V was shortened by 5 bases and J by 4 bases, with 12 bases between the two germline ends. The CDR3 totals 14 residues. CDR3 region: CASSVDGTYNEQFF. In DNA, the CDR3 is TGTGCCAGCAGCGTCGACGGGACTTACAATGAGCAGTTCTTC.

This chain's CDR3 is CASSQVRGTYNEQFF. CDR3 sequence (DNA): TGTGCCAGCAGCCAGGTTCGGGGGACCTACAATGAGCAGTTCTTC. This chain connects TRBV4-2 to TRBJ2-1, with D perhaps matching TRBD2 (6 bases). V lost 3 bases, J lost 2 bases, and 11 bases lay in between. The CDR3 extends over 15 amino acids. Germline V gives CDR1 LGHNA, CDR2 YNFKEQ.

DNA for the CDR3: TGTGCCAGCAGTTTGCAGGGGCCCTACGAGCAGTACTTC. Translating gives CASSLQGPYEQYF. The J gene is TRBJ2-7, the V gene TRBV27; D might be TRBD1 (6 bases). The CDR3 has 13 amino acids. Looked up from germline, CDR1 is MNHEY and CDR2 is SMNVEV (reference sequence). Between the trimmed V and J ends, which lost 3 bases and 2 bases, there was a span of 8 bases.

This clone appeared many times. This sequence joins TRBV13 and TRBJ1-6, with a weak D call TRBD1 (6 bases). This CDR3 is 17 amino acids long. V lost 5 bases and J 0 bases, leaving 14 bases between the germline ends. Per the germline V gene, CDR1 is PRHDT and CDR2 is FYEKMQ (reference sequence). The chain's CDR3 is CASSLRGASSYNSPLHF. Here the CDR3 DNA reads TGTGCCAGCAGCCTACGGGGGGCTAGCTCCTATAATTCACCCCTCCACTTT.

V usage is TRBV6-5 and J usage is TRBJ1-3, with unresolved D. Germline CDR1 reads MNHEY; CDR2 reads SVGAGI. V lost 2 bases and J lost 0, with 8 bases in between. There are 15 residues in the CDR3. The DNA of the CDR3 is TGTGCCAGCAGTTACGACGTAAACTCTGGAAACACCATATATTTT. Amino acid sequence: CASSYDVNSGNTIYF.

V usage is TRBV4-1 and J usage is TRBJ2-1; TRBD2 matches at 7 bases. V shed 0 bases and J 0 bases; nucleotides not matched to a gene: 2. Germline CDR1 reads MGHRA; CDR2 reads YSYEKL. The CDR3 length is 16 residues. CDR3 bases: TGCGCCAGCAGCCAAGAGAGACTAGCCTCCTACAATGAGCAGTTCTTC. It translates to CASSQERLASYNEQFF.

In its sample, this clone ranks as medium-sized. Written as DNA, the CDR3 is TGTGCCAGCAGCCGCGCGGGCGGCAACACTGAAGCTTTCTTT. It specifies CASSRAGGNTEAFF. The chain recombines TRBV7-9 with TRBJ1-1, with unresolved D. Germline V gene sequence: CDR1 SEHNR, CDR2 FQNEAQ (reference sequence). Trimming took 5 bases from V and 2 from J, leaving 12 bases between them. This CDR3 comprises 14 residues. Drawing the rest from reference TRBV7-9 and TRBJ1-1, the complete variable domain is DTGVSQNPRHKITKRGQNVTFRCDPISEHNRLYWYRQTLGQGPEFLTYFQNEAQLEKSRLLSDRFSAERPKGSFSTLEIQRTEQGDSAMYLCASSRAGGNTEAFFGQGTRLTVV.

V usage is TRBV11-2 and J usage is TRBJ2-1, with 12 bases identical to TRBD2. Germline CDR1 and CDR2: SGHAT and FQNNGV. V shed 5 bases and J 8 bases; nucleotides not matched to a gene: 10. The CDR3 length is 16 residues. The CDR3 loop reads CASSPLTSGGSDEQFF. CDR3 nucleotides: TGTGCCAGCAGCCCCCTGACTAGCGGGGGTTCGGATGAGCAGTTCTTC.

In its sample, this clone is medium-sized. The chain combines TRBV9 with TRBJ2-3, with 9 bases matching TRBD2. The germline CDR1 and CDR2 sequences are SGDLS and YYNGEE. V was pared by 0 bases and J by 4 bases, with 3 bases of the junction left unmatched. There are 15 residues in the CDR3. As DNA, the CDR3 is TGTGCCAGCAGCGTAGGACTAGCGGCCGCAGATACGCAGTATTTT. It translates to CASSVGLAAADTQYF.

The chain has TRBV29-1 and TRBJ2-7, with D perhaps matching TRBD1 (6 bases). This CDR3 spans 14 amino acids. Germline CDR1 is SQVTM and CDR2 is ANQGSEA. V gave up 7 bases and J gave up 2 bases, with 18 bases separating them. In DNA, the CDR3 is TGCAGCGAGGCTCGGGACACAGGAGCCTACGAGCAGTACTTC. Translation: CSEARDTGAYEQYF.

In its sample, this clone was seen a few times. The rearrangement joins TRBV4-1 to TRBJ1-2; D is uncertain. The length of the CDR3 is 14 residues. V shed 0 bases and J shed 3 bases, with 8 bases lying between them. Germline-derived CDR1 and CDR2 are MGHRA and YSYEKL. CDR3 nucleotides: TGCGCCAGCAGCCAAGATCGTTTGGACTATGGCTACACCTTC. Translating gives CASSQDRLDYGYTF.

In its sample, this clone is medium-sized. The chain employs TRBV9 and TRBJ1-6, with 7 bases that match TRBD1. Per the germline V gene, CDR1 is SGDLS and CDR2 is YYNGEE. This CDR3 spans 16 amino acids. The ends lost 4 bases at V and 0 bases at J; junction bases unmatched: 4. CDR3 sequence (DNA): TGTGCCAGCAGCCCCACAGGGGACTCCTATAATTCACCCCTCCACTTT. It yields the protein CASSPTGDSYNSPLHF.

The chain recombines TRBV19 with TRBJ2-3; 12 bases align to TRBD2. The CDR3 spans 17 residues. Trimming took 3 bases from V and 2 from J; bases not matched to a gene: 6. From germline, CDR1 is LNHDA and CDR2 SQIVND (reference sequence). The DNA for the CDR3 is TGTGCCAGTAGTATGACTAGCGGGGGACAAATCACAGATACGCAGTATTTT. Protein product: CASSMTSGGQITDTQYF.

This clone occurred once. This chain links TRBV5-6 with TRBJ2-7; D is unclear. The CDR3 covers 11 residues. Germline CDR1 SGHDT, CDR2 YYEEEE. V was clipped by 4 bases and J by 4 bases, with 6 bases between them. CDR3 amino acids: CASSVSYEQYF. CDR3 nucleotide sequence: TGTGCCAGCAGCGTTTCGTACGAGCAGTACTTC.

By sample fraction, this clone is medium-sized. This chain uses TRBV4-2 with TRBJ2-1; D uncertain. V gave up 1 base and J gave up 5 bases, with 6 bases separating them. This CDR3 has 13 amino acids. CDR1 is LGHNA, CDR2 YNFKEQ, per germline. The CDR3 spells CASSQVEDNEQFF. The CDR3 DNA is TGTGCCAGCAGCCAAGTCGAGGACAATGAGCAGTTCTTC.

This sequence joins TRBV5-1 and TRBJ1-1; D unclear. Trimming cost V 4 bases and J 0 bases, with 19 bases left between them. The CDR3 totals 17 residues. Per the germline V gene, CDR1 is SGHRS and CDR2 is YFSETQ. CDR3 nucleotide sequence: TGCGCCAGCAGCCCGCTCCCCTCAGACCTGGTGAACACTGAAGCTTTCTTT. This sequence encodes CASSPLPSDLVNTEAFF.

Written as DNA, the CDR3 is TGTGCCAGCAGTCCATGGACTAGCGGTACCGGGGAGCTGTTTTTT. Protein sequence: CASSPWTSGTGELFF. The chain recombines TRBV6-5 with TRBJ2-2; 10 bases align to TRBD2. Trimming removed 5 bases from V and 5 bases from J; junction bases left unmatched: 5. The CDR3 loop spans 15 amino acids. Germline CDR1 MNHEY, CDR2 SVGAGI.